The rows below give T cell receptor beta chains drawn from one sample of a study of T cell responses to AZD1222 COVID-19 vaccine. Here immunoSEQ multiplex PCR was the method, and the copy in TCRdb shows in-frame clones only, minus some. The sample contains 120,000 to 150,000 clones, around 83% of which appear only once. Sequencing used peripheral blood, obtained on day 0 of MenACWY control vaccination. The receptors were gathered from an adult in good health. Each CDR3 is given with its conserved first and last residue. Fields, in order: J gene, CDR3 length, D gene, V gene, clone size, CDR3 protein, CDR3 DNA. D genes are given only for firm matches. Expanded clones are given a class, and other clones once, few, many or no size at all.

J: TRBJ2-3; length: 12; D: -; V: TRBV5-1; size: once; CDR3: CASSPGSEAQYF; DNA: TGCGCCAGCAGCCCTGGCTCAGAGGCGCAGTATTTT
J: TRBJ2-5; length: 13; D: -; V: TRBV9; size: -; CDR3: CASSLRGQETQYF; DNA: TGTGCCAGCAGCTTACGGGGGCAAGAGACCCAGTACTTC
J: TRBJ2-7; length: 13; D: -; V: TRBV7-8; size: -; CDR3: CASSAGLTYEQYF; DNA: TGTGCCAGCAGCGCGGGACTGACCTACGAGCAGTACTTC
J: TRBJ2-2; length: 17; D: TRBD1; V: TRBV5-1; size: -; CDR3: CASSLATGQGADGELFF; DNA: TGCGCCAGCAGCTTGGCCACCGGGCAGGGGGCAGACGGGGAGCTGTTTTTT
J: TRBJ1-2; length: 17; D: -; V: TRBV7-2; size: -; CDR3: CASSLASGKGSYYGYTF; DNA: TGTGCCAGCAGCTTAGCATCAGGGAAGGGGTCGTACTATGGCTACACCTTC
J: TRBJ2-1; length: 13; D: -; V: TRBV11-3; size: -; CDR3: CASSLVGGSPQFF; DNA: TGTGCCAGCAGCTTAGTGGGGGGCTCCCCCCAGTTCTTC
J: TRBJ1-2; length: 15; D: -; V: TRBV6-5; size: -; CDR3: CASSYSSYGGYGYTF; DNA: TGTGCCAGCAGTTACTCGTCTTACGGGGGTTATGGCTACACCTTC
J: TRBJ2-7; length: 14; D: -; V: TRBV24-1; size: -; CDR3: CATSALGTFHEQYF; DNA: TGTGCCACCAGTGCCTTGGGGACATTCCACGAGCAGTACTTC
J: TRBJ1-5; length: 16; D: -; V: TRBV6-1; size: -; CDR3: CASSGPSGLSNQPQHF; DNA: TGTGCCAGCAGTGGCCCGTCAGGGCTTAGCAATCAGCCCCAGCATTTT
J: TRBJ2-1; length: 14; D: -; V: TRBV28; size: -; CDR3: CASRPDRPYNEQFF; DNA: TGTGCCAGCCGACCGGACAGACCCTACAATGAGCAGTTCTTC
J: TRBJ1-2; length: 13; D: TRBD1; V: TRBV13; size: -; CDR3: CASSLGRGGGYTF; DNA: TGTGCCAGCAGCTTAGGAAGAGGGGGCGGCTACACCTTC